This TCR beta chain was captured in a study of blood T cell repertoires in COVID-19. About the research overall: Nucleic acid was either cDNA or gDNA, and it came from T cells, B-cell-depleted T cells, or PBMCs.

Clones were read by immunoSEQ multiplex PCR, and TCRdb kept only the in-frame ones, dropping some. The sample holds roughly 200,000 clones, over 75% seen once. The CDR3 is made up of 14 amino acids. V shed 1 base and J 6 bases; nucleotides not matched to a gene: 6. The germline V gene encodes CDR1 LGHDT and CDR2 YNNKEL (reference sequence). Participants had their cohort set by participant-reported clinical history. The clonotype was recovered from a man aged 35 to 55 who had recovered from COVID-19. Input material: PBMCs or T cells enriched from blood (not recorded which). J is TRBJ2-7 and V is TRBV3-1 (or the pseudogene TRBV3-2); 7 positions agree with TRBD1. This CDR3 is CASSQGGRGSEQYF. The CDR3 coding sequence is TGTGCCAGCAGCCAAGGCGGCAGGGGGAGCGAGCAGTACTTC.